The present T cell receptor beta chain was sequenced within a study of T cell repertoires in cytomegalovirus infection. General study findings and limits: Based on cumulative public TCR beta family frequency, carriers of CMV plus the relevant HLA were identified.

CDR3 size: 13 residues. Germline V gene lookup returns CDR1 MNHEY and CDR2 SVGEGT. The junction had 10 bases not matched to a gene; V was cut back by 4 bases and J by 10 bases. TCRdb reprocessed the reads via MiXCR and lists one record per CDR3 protein. The sample has hundreds of thousands of distinct CDR3 sequences; roughly 26% are singletons. Remarks on this clonotype: The antigen is undetermined.

The chain employs TRBV6-2 or TRBV6-3 and TRBJ2-7; 7 nucleotides match TRBD1. Sample: CD8+ T cells from PBMCs. The TCR comes from a human donor in good health (CMV status not recorded). Some clones in this sample may be carry-over from other donors' samples. The CDR3 protein is CASSSTGPGLQYF. The DNA for the CDR3 is TGTGCCAGCAGTTCGACAGGGCCTGGGCTTCAGTACTTC.